This TCR beta chain was recorded in a study of blood T cell repertoires in COVID-19. Study context: T cells, B-cell-depleted T cells, or PBMCs provided the cDNA or gDNA that served as material.

V dropped 4 bases and J dropped 0; count of bases not matched to a gene: 3. CDR3 length: 14 amino acids. The germline V gene has CDR1 SEHNR and CDR2 FQNEAQ (reference sequence). Original handling: Cell counts per sample came from amplifying reference gene primers. The method was immunoSEQ multiplex PCR; TCRdb's version includes in-frame clones alone and lacks a portion of them. The V and J calls and clone size were taken over from that table, and D and trimming were inferred from the DNA. This sample has approximately 290,000 clones, with roughly nine tenths found just once. The chain employs TRBV7-9 and TRBJ2-7; 7 bases are shared with TRBD2. This clonotype originated in a man younger than 35 with active or convalescent COVID-19. Material for sequencing was peripheral blood. CDR3 sequence (DNA): TGTGCCAGCAGCTCCCGGGACTACTCCTACGAGCAGTACTTC. Translated, it gives CASSSRDYSYEQYF.